The 9 T cell receptor beta chains presented below share a single source sample, sequenced in a study of T cells in narcolepsy. TCRdb's table, derived via immunoSEQ multiplex PCR, lists solely in-frame clones and lacks some. Of tens of thousands of clones listed, approximately 85% were seen once; the top ten hold 1% to 1.5%. Input material: CD45RA- memory CD4+ T cells from PBMCs. These receptors came from a human donor with narcolepsy.

The chain carries TRBV5-8 and TRBJ2-1; TRBD2 matches 8 bases. The junction had 8 bases not matched to a gene; V was cut back by 2 bases and J by 4 bases. This CDR3 is 16 amino acids long. Germline values: CDR1 SGHTS, CDR2 YDEGEE. CDR3 sequence reads: CASSLGTSGEYNEQFF. Written as DNA, the CDR3 is TGTGCCAGCAGCTTAGGTACTAGCGGAGAATACAATGAGCAGTTCTTC.

The V gene is TRBV18, the J gene TRBJ1-6, with D possibly matching TRBD1 (5 bases). The CDR3 loop spans 15 amino acids. Per the germline V gene, CDR1 is KGHSH and CDR2 is LQKENI. Trimming cost V 6 bases and J 0 bases, with 9 bases left between them. The CDR3 coding sequence is TGTGCCAGCTCTTTAGACAGCTCCTATAATTCACCCCTCCACTTT. Translated, it gives CASSLDSSYNSPLHF.

The chain recombines TRBV7-2 with TRBJ2-7; 8 bases are a match to TRBD2. The germline CDR1 and CDR2 sequences are SGHTA and FQGNSA. Losses at the gene ends were 4 bases for V and 3 bases for J; bases not matched to a gene: 20. CDR3 length: 19 residues. CDR3 amino acids: CASSSLNRREGKLFYEQYF. The CDR3, as DNA: TGTGCCAGCAGCTCCTTGAATCGCCGGGAGGGTAAACTTTTCTACGAGCAGTACTTC.

CDR3 sequence reads: CASSRDRDDEQYF. As DNA, the CDR3 is TGTGCCAGCTCCCGGGACAGGGACGACGAGCAGTACTTC. The chain joins TRBV18 to TRBJ2-7, with 9 bases lining up with TRBD1. The CDR3 totals 13 residues. Germline trimming cut 6 bases from V and 5 bases from J; bases unmatched to any gene: 5. Germline lookup yields CDR1 KGHSH and CDR2 LQKENI. Drawing the rest from reference TRBV18 and TRBJ2-7, the complete variable domain is NAGVMQNPRHLVRRRGQEARLRCSPMKGHSHVYWYRQLPEEGLKFMVYLQKENIIDESGMPKERFSAEFPKEGPSILRIQQVVRGDSAAYFCASSRDRDDEQYFGPGTRLTVT.

J is TRBJ2-3 and V is TRBV30; a weak D match, TRBD2 (5 bases). From germline, CDR1 is GTSNPN and CDR2 SVGIG (reference sequence). Trimming took off 0 bases at V and 2 bases at J, with 15 bases between the two ends. The CDR3 has 16 amino acids. The CDR3 loop reads CAWSVGDSKITDTQYF. CDR3 DNA sequence: TGTGCCTGGAGTGTGGGAGACTCTAAAATCACAGATACGCAGTATTTT.

The V call is TRBV7-9, the J call TRBJ2-1; 7 bases are a match to TRBD2. V was pared by 5 bases and J by 9 bases, with 22 bases of the junction left unmatched. CDR1 is SEHNR and CDR2 is FQNEAQ in the germline V gene (reference sequence). The CDR3 runs 18 residues. In DNA, the CDR3 is TGTGCCAGCAGCCGGGGCGGGGGTACGCCTCCTCCACCGCGTGAGCAGTTCTTC. Protein product: CASSRGGGTPPPPREQFF. The full variable domain, rest sourced from reference TRBV7-9 and TRBJ2-1, is DTGVSQNPRHKITKRGQNVTFRCDPISEHNRLYWYRQTLGQGPEFLTYFQNEAQLEKSRLLSDRFSAERPKGSFSTLEIQRTEQGDSAMYLCASSRGGGTPPPPREQFFGPGTRLTVL.

V usage is TRBV30 and J usage is TRBJ1-6; D perhaps matches TRBD1 (5 bases). The V end lost 2 bases, the J end lost 0 bases, and 14 bases lay between the germline ends. The CDR3 consists of 17 residues. Germline CDR1 is GTSNPN and CDR2 is SVGIG (reference sequence). The CDR3 here is CAWSHSGLGSYNSPLHF. The CDR3, as DNA: TGTGCCTGGAGTCACTCAGGGCTCGGCTCCTATAATTCACCCCTCCACTTT.

This chain uses TRBV7-2 with TRBJ2-7, with 8 positions matching TRBD2. Germline assignment: CDR1 SGHTA and CDR2 FQGNSA. V shed 5 bases and J 2 bases; nucleotides not matched to a gene: 8. The CDR3 is 15 residues long. CDR3 sequence (DNA): TGTGCCAGCAGCCCCGGGGGGGGGATCCCCTACGAGCAGTACTTC. Translated, it gives CASSPGGGIPYEQYF.

This chain connects TRBV7-2 to TRBJ2-2; 7 bases line up with TRBD2. Germline CDR1 SGHTA, CDR2 FQGNSA. The CDR3 covers 15 residues. The junction had 5 bases not matched to a gene; V was cut back by 4 bases and J by 3 bases. CDR3 nucleotide sequence: TGTGCCAGCAGCTCGTCGGGGGGTGACACCGGGGAGCTGTTTTTT. This translates into CASSSSGGDTGELFF.